This record covers a single TCR beta chain. These data are taken from a study of blood T cell repertoires in COVID-19. Authors' data handling: It was from reference gene primer amplification that nucleated cell counts were estimated. Assay: immunoSEQ multiplex PCR; the TCRdb copy retains only in-frame clones and omits some. The V and J calls and clone size come from that table; D and trimming were worked out from the DNA. The repertoire holds about 270,000 clones, with roughly 84% as singletons. Per the germline V gene, CDR1 is KGHSH and CDR2 is LQKENI. The CDR3 consists of 16 residues. Between the trimmed V and J ends, which lost 2 bases and 0 bases, there was a span of 11 bases. Patients at the Seattle site were enrolled during active infection and followed longitudinally.

Sequencing input: peripheral blood. This sequence was found in a human donor with COVID-19, enrolled during active disease. The donor label of this sample is uncertain. The chain carries TRBV18 and TRBJ2-1; weak D call: TRBD1 (6 bases). The CDR3 DNA is TGTGCCAGCTCACCAGGACAGCCGAACTCCTACAATGAGCAGTTCTTC. This sequence encodes CASSPGQPNSYNEQFF.